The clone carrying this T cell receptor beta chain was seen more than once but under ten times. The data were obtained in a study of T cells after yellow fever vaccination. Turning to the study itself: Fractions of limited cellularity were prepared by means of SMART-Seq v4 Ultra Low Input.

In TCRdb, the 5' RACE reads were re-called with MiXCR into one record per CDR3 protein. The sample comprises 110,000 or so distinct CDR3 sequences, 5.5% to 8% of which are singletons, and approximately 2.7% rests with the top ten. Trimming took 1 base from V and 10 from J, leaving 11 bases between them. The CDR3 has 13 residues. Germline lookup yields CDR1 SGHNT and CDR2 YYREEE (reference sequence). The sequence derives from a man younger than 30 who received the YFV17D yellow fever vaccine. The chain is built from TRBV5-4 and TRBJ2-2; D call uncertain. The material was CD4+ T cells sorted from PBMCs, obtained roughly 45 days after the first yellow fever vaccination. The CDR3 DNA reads TGTGCCAGCAGCTTGACTTTGGCTCAGGAGCTGTTTTTT. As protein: CASSLTLAQELFF.